The subject of this entry is one TCR beta chain. What it recognizes is unknown. For TCRbeta, the library was prepared with unique molecular identifiers. TCRdb reprocessed the PCR reads via MiXCR and lists one record per CDR3 protein. The sample records about 510,000 distinct CDR3 sequences, over 9.5% being singletons. The sample comes from a study of T-cell reconstitution after alpha-beta-depleted transplantation in children. Study-wide findings and caveats: Surviving recipient T cells and thymic progenitors accounted for the high day-60 TCRbeta diversity observed in some patients. Reported findings indicate that, about two months after transplant, alpha-beta T cells came from several hundred expanded clones, which were derived from non-depleted graft cells. Among T cells one year after transplant, newly produced cells accounted for most counts and diversity.

The input for sequencing was PBMCs, mostly from graft donor cells, taken 180 days after TCRalphabeta/CD19-depleted stem cell transplant. This TCR came from a female patient aged 2 to 10 who had a stem cell transplant for aplastic anemia, so the T cells may come from the graft donor.

The CDR3 bases are TGCGCCAGCAGCCCCACCACTAGCGGGAGAGGAGCTCGGGGGCACAATGAGCAGTTCTTC. This sequence encodes CASSPTTSGRGARGHNEQFF. The chain is built from TRBV4-3 and TRBJ2-1; 11 bases map to TRBD2. Trimming at V came to 4 bases and at J to 5 bases, leaving 19 bases not matched to a gene. The V gene's germline CDR1 is LGHNA and CDR2 YSLEER. CDR3 length: 20 residues.